The 12 T cell receptor beta chains reported below all come from one sample, sequenced in a study of response to subunit inactivated influenza vaccine. TCRdb used MiXCR to reprocess the RT-PCR reads, holding one entry per CDR3 protein. This table has roughly 570,000 distinct CDR3 sequences, 13% appearing once. The specimen was PBMCs from blood, collected 45 days after vaccination. The receptors stem from a man in his forties or fifties who received an inactivated influenza vaccine.

On this clonotype itself: At one end the junction does not follow the germline gene, possibly because of a read error. CDR3 DNA sequence: TGTGCCAGCAGTTTCCGACAGGCCGGTCGCTTC. Translation gives CASSFRQAGRF. The chain links TRBV6-2 or TRBV6-3 to TRBJ1-2; perhaps TRBD1 as D (6 bases). Germline V gene data show CDR1 as MNHEY and CDR2 as SVGEGT. The CDR3 sequence is 11 residues long.

This clonotype was observed many times. The chain employs TRBV20-1 and TRBJ2-1; D ambiguous. Trimming removed 1 base from V and 5 bases from J, with 6 bases in between. CDR1 is DFQATT, CDR2 SNEGSKA, per germline (reference sequence). The CDR3 is 12 residues long. The CDR3 nucleotides read TGCAGTGCTAGAGGGCTGAACAATGAGCAGTTCTTC. Its protein product is CSARGLNNEQFF.

This clonotype was seen only a few times. The rearrangement uses TRBV6-1 and TRBJ1-6, with unresolved D. Germline V gene lookup returns CDR1 MNHNS and CDR2 SASEGT. The CDR3 loop spans 13 amino acids. The V end was cut by 8 bases, the J end by 10 bases, with 15 bases between. The CDR3 nucleotides are TGTGCCAGCTCGACCCGGGAAAACTCACCCCTCCACTTT. Translating gives CASSTRENSPLHF.

This clonotype was observed a handful of times. This chain connects TRBV6-5 to TRBJ2-5, with D perhaps TRBD1 or TRBD2 (5 bases each). With 4 bases removed from V and 2 bases from J, the gap between germline ends came to 14 bases. The CDR3 has 15 residues. Germline loops: CDR1 MNHEY, CDR2 SVGAGI. The CDR3: CASSSRDGRQETQYF. The CDR3 nucleotides read TGTGCCAGCAGTTCACGGGACGGAAGGCAAGAGACCCAGTACTTC.

Many counts were recorded for this clonotype. The J gene is TRBJ2-7, the V gene TRBV5-4; TRBD1 aligns across 10 bases. V was clipped by 4 bases and J by 5 bases; unmatched bases: 3. Per the germline V gene, CDR1 is SGHNT and CDR2 is YYREEE (reference sequence). The CDR3 sequence is 13 residues long. CDR3 amino acids: CASSLTGGNEQYF. DNA of the CDR3: TGTGCCAGCAGCCTGACAGGGGGCAACGAGCAGTACTTC.

This clonotype was observed many times. This rearrangement joins TRBV5-6 to TRBJ2-1; TRBD2 agrees at 10 bases. V lost 4 bases to trimming and J lost 8 bases; unmatched junction nucleotides: 3. This CDR3 has 13 amino acids. CDR1 and CDR2 (germline): SGHDT, YYEEEE. DNA for the CDR3: TGTGCCAGCAGCCATCTAGCGGGGGATGAGCAGTTCTTC. Translating gives CASSHLAGDEQFF.

A few counts support this clonotype. The CDR3 spells CASSLEVTEAFF. The CDR3 nucleotides are TGTGCCAGCAGCTTGGAAGTAACTGAAGCTTTCTTT. The rearrangement joins TRBV5-6 to TRBJ1-1; D is uncertain. This CDR3 region has 12 residues. CDR1 is SGHDT and CDR2 is YYEEEE in the germline V gene. V lost 0 bases and J lost 5, with 5 bases in between.

Only a few counts were recorded for this clonotype. The chain recombines TRBV9 with TRBJ2-5; 8 nucleotides match TRBD2. V lost 3 bases and J lost 2; bases outside the gene matches: 6. This CDR3 has 15 amino acids. The germline CDR1 and CDR2 sequences are SGDLS and YYNGEE. The CDR3 here is CASSAGLAIQETQYF. The DNA for the CDR3 is TGTGCCAGCAGCGCTGGACTAGCCATACAAGAGACCCAGTACTTC.

This clonotype was recorded a few times. The chain couples TRBV15 to TRBJ2-1; 7 positions match TRBD1. Germline lookup yields CDR1 LNHNV and CDR2 YYDKDF (reference sequence). This CDR3 region has 15 residues. With 2 bases clipped from V and 10 bases from J, the junction kept 11 bases outside the gene matches. The CDR3, as DNA: TGTGCCACCAGCAGATATCTGACAGGGTTGGACGAGCAGTTCTTC. Translating it yields CATSRYLTGLDEQFF.

This clonotype turned up a few times. The rearrangement uses TRBV5-1 and TRBJ2-7; TRBD1 matches 12 bases. The CDR3 length is 16 residues. Trimming at V came to 4 bases and at J to 4 bases, leaving 9 bases not matched to a gene. Germline assignment: CDR1 SGHRS and CDR2 YFSETQ. The CDR3: CASSSGTGGLPYEQYF. Here the CDR3 DNA reads TGCGCCAGCAGCAGCGGGACAGGGGGCCTCCCTTACGAGCAGTACTTC.

The V call is TRBV27, the J call TRBJ2-1, with D possibly called TRBD1 or TRBD2 (5 bases each). The V end was cut by 7 bases, the J end by 1 base, with 14 bases between. CDR1 and CDR2 (germline): MNHEY, SMNVEV (reference sequence). This CDR3 contains 15 residues. The CDR3 spells CASNDGTSSYNEQFF. For the CDR3, the DNA is TGTGCCAGCAACGACGGGACGTCTTCCTACAATGAGCAGTTCTTC.

V gene TRBV10-3 combines with J gene TRBJ2-5; 12 bases line up with TRBD2. Germline values: CDR1 ENHRY, CDR2 SYGVKD. This CDR3 has 19 amino acids. The trim removed 3 bases at V and 3 bases at J, leaving 14 bases unmatched. The CDR3 is CAISDLPSGGAGSKETQYF. DNA for the CDR3: TGTGCCATCAGTGATCTCCCTAGCGGGGGGGCCGGTAGCAAAGAGACCCAGTACTTC.